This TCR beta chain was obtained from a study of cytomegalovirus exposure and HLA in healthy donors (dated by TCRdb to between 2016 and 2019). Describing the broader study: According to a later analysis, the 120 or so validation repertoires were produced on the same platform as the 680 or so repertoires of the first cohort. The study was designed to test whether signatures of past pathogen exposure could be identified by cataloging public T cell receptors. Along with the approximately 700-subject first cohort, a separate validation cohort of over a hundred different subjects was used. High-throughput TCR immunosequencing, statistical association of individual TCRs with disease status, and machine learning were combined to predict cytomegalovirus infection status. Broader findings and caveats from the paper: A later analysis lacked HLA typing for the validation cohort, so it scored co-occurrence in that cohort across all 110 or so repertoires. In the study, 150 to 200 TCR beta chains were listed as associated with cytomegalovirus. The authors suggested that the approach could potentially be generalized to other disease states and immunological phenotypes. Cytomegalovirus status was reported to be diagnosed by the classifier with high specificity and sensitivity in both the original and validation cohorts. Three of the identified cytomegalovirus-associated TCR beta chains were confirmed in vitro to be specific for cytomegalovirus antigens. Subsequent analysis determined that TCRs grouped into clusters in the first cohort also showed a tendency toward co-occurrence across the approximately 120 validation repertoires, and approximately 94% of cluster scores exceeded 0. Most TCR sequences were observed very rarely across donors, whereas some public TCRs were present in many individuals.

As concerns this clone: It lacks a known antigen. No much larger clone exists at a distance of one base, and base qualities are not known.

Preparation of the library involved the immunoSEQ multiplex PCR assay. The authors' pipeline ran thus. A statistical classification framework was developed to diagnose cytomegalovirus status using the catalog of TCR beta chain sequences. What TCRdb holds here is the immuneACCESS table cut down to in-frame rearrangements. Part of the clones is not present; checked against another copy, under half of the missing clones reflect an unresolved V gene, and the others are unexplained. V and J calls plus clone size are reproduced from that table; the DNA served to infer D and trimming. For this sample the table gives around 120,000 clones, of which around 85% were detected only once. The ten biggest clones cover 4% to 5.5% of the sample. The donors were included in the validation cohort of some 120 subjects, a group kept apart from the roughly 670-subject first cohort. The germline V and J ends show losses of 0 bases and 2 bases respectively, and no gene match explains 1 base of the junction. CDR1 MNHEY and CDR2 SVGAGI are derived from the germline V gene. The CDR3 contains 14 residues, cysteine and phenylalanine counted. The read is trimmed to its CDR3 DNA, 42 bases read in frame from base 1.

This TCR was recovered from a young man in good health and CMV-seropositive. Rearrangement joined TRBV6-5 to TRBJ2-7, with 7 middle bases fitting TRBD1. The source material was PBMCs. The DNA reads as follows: TGTGCCAGCAGTTACTCAGGGGGCACCTACGAGCAGTACTTC. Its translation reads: CASSYSGGTYEQYF.